This is a list of T cell receptor beta chains from one sample in a study of shared clonotypes between healthy human individuals. Generated by immunoSEQ multiplex PCR, the TCRdb table keeps only in-frame clones and is missing some. Of some 630,000 clones listed, around 72% were seen once; the top ten hold about 1.8%. Sequencing was performed on memory CD4+ T cells sorted from blood. These receptors originate from a woman aged 30 to 39 in good health. CDR3s include the opening cysteine and the closing phenylalanine or tryptophan. Fields, in order: V gene, D gene, J gene, clone size, CDR3 protein, CDR3 DNA. A D gene is named only where the DNA matches it firmly. Clone size is given for some rows only: seen once, a few or many times, or a class if the clone is expanded.

v_gene: TRBV6-5
d_gene: -
j_gene: TRBJ2-7
abundance: -
CDR3aa: CASAKDSPLLYEQYF
CDR3nt: TGTGCCAGTGCGAAAGACAGCCCACTCCTTTACGAGCAGTACTTC

v_gene: TRBV12-5
d_gene: TRBD2
j_gene: TRBJ2-2
abundance: -
CDR3aa: CASGLVGLAGGPGELFF
CDR3nt: TGTGCTAGTGGTTTGGTAGGGCTAGCGGGAGGGCCCGGGGAGCTGTTTTTT

v_gene: TRBV23-1
d_gene: -
j_gene: TRBJ1-1
abundance: -
CDR3aa: CASSQSTGGTEAFF
CDR3nt: TGCGCCAGCAGTCAATCCACGGGGGGCACTGAAGCTTTCTTT

v_gene: TRBV5-4
d_gene: TRBD1
j_gene: TRBJ1-2
abundance: -
CDR3aa: CASSGIATGDYGYTF
CDR3nt: TGTGCCAGCAGCGGTATCGCAACAGGGGACTATGGCTACACCTTC

v_gene: TRBV27
d_gene: TRBD1
j_gene: TRBJ2-6
abundance: -
CDR3aa: CASSFKGAGAGANVLTF
CDR3nt: TGTGCCAGCAGTTTCAAGGGGGCCGGTGCTGGGGCCAACGTCCTGACTTTC

v_gene: TRBV5-1
d_gene: -
j_gene: TRBJ2-1
abundance: -
CDR3aa: CASSLGDRDNNEQFF
CDR3nt: TGCGCCAGCAGCTTGGGGGACCGCGACAACAATGAGCAGTTCTTC

v_gene: TRBV15
d_gene: -
j_gene: TRBJ1-5
abundance: -
CDR3aa: CATSRDLSRGQPQHF
CDR3nt: TGTGCCACCAGCAGAGATCTCTCCAGGGGACAGCCCCAGCATTTT

v_gene: TRBV5-1
d_gene: TRBD2
j_gene: TRBJ2-7
abundance: -
CDR3aa: CASSLDGTRRYEQYF
CDR3nt: TGCGCCAGCAGCTTGGACGGGACTAGGCGGTACGAGCAGTACTTC

v_gene: TRBV28
d_gene: TRBD2
j_gene: TRBJ2-7
abundance: -
CDR3aa: CASLENGRTYEQYF
CDR3nt: TGTGCCAGCCTTGAGAACGGGAGGACCTACGAGCAGTACTTC

v_gene: TRBV6-6
d_gene: TRBD2
j_gene: TRBJ2-3
abundance: -
CDR3aa: CASSQIAGVSTDTQYF
CDR3nt: TGTGCCAGCAGTCAAATAGCGGGAGTAAGCACAGATACGCAGTATTTT

v_gene: TRBV28
d_gene: -
j_gene: TRBJ1-2
abundance: -
CDR3aa: CASSLGVNYGYTF
CDR3nt: TGTGCCAGCAGTTTGGGGGTTAACTATGGCTACACCTTC

v_gene: TRBV28
d_gene: TRBD1
j_gene: TRBJ2-1
abundance: many
CDR3aa: CASSLGGTGLNEQFF
CDR3nt: TGTGCCAGCAGCCTAGGGGGGACAGGGTTAAATGAGCAGTTCTTC

v_gene: TRBV7-2
d_gene: -
j_gene: TRBJ1-2
abundance: few
CDR3aa: CASRQDRWSGYTF
CDR3nt: TGTGCCAGCAGGCAAGACAGGTGGAGTGGCTACACCTTC

v_gene: TRBV5-1
d_gene: -
j_gene: TRBJ2-2
abundance: many
CDR3aa: CASSFGGVITGELFF
CDR3nt: TGCGCCAGCAGCTTCGGAGGGGTGATCACCGGGGAGCTGTTTTTT

v_gene: TRBV28
d_gene: -
j_gene: TRBJ1-2
abundance: -
CDR3aa: CASSLEGESGYTF
CDR3nt: TGTGCCAGCAGTTTAGAGGGAGAAAGTGGCTACACCTTC

v_gene: TRBV28
d_gene: TRBD1
j_gene: TRBJ1-2
abundance: few
CDR3aa: CASVTGTVYGYTF
CDR3nt: TGTGCCAGCGTCACCGGGACAGTCTATGGCTACACCTTC

v_gene: TRBV6-6
d_gene: -
j_gene: TRBJ2-7
abundance: few
CDR3aa: CASSYSTRTRAEQYF
CDR3nt: TGTGCCAGCAGTTACTCGACCCGGACTCGTGCCGAGCAGTACTTC

v_gene: TRBV7-9
d_gene: TRBD1
j_gene: TRBJ2-1
abundance: -
CDR3aa: CASSFWTGSYNEQFF
CDR3nt: TGTGCCAGCAGCTTCTGGACAGGGTCCTACAATGAGCAGTTCTTC

v_gene: TRBV4-1
d_gene: -
j_gene: TRBJ1-3
abundance: -
CDR3aa: CASSHPRESIGNTIYF
CDR3nt: TGCGCCAGCAGCCACCCCCGGGAGAGCATTGGAAACACCATATATTTT

v_gene: TRBV9
d_gene: -
j_gene: TRBJ2-3
abundance: -
CDR3aa: CASSVSADTQYF
CDR3nt: TGTGCCAGCAGCGTCTCCGCAGATACGCAGTATTTT

v_gene: TRBV7-2
d_gene: -
j_gene: TRBJ1-2
abundance: -
CDR3aa: CASSDRGFYGYTF
CDR3nt: TGTGCCAGCAGCGATCGGGGGTTCTATGGCTACACCTTC

v_gene: TRBV25-1
d_gene: TRBD1
j_gene: TRBJ2-7
abundance: -
CDR3aa: CASRELDRDSEQYF
CDR3nt: TGTGCCAGCAGAGAGCTTGACAGGGACAGTGAGCAGTACTTC

v_gene: TRBV7-9
d_gene: -
j_gene: TRBJ1-3
abundance: -
CDR3aa: CASSLVSDGNTIYF
CDR3nt: TGTGCCAGCAGCTTAGTTTCCGACGGAAACACCATATATTTT

v_gene: TRBV4-1
d_gene: TRBD1
j_gene: TRBJ1-6
abundance: -
CDR3aa: CASSRQTGEASPLHF
CDR3nt: TGCGCCAGCAGCCGACAGACAGGGGAGGCTTCACCCCTCCACTTT

v_gene: TRBV7-2
d_gene: TRBD2
j_gene: TRBJ2-1
abundance: -
CDR3aa: CASSLVGTSGYNEQFF
CDR3nt: TGTGCCAGCAGCTTAGTCGGGACTAGCGGATACAATGAGCAGTTCTTC

v_gene: TRBV28
d_gene: -
j_gene: TRBJ2-1
abundance: once
CDR3aa: CASSSGPINEQFF
CDR3nt: TGTGCCAGCAGTTCCGGACCGATCAATGAGCAGTTCTTC

v_gene: TRBV7-3
d_gene: -
j_gene: TRBJ2-1
abundance: -
CDR3aa: CASSLGPGVNEQFF
CDR3nt: TGTGCCAGCAGCCTAGGCCCAGGGGTCAATGAGCAGTTCTTC

v_gene: TRBV4-1
d_gene: -
j_gene: TRBJ2-1
abundance: -
CDR3aa: CASSHLNREKGEQFF
CDR3nt: TGCGCCAGCAGCCATCTCAACAGGGAGAAGGGTGAGCAGTTCTTC

v_gene: TRBV14
d_gene: -
j_gene: TRBJ2-7
abundance: -
CDR3aa: CASSQTWEQYF
CDR3nt: TGTGCCAGCAGCCAAACGTGGGAGCAGTACTTC

v_gene: TRBV11-3
d_gene: -
j_gene: TRBJ2-2
abundance: -
CDR3aa: CASSSRQEGTGELFF
CDR3nt: TGTGCCAGCAGCTCCAGACAGGAGGGCACCGGGGAGCTGTTTTTT

v_gene: TRBV7-8
d_gene: TRBD2
j_gene: TRBJ2-1
abundance: -
CDR3aa: CASSLVAGVDNEQFF
CDR3nt: TGTGCCAGCAGCTTAGTAGCGGGAGTAGACAATGAGCAGTTCTTC

v_gene: TRBV6-1
d_gene: TRBD1
j_gene: TRBJ2-7
abundance: -
CDR3aa: CASSRQGGNGEQYF
CDR3nt: TGTGCCAGCTCGAGACAGGGGGGTAACGGTGAGCAGTACTTC

v_gene: TRBV10-3
d_gene: -
j_gene: TRBJ2-1
abundance: few
CDR3aa: CAISDPGSRAYGGNEQFF
CDR3nt: TGTGCCATCAGTGACCCCGGGAGTAGAGCCTACGGGGGAAATGAGCAGTTCTTC

v_gene: TRBV5-6
d_gene: -
j_gene: TRBJ1-5
abundance: few
CDR3aa: CASSNRVLSQPQHF
CDR3nt: TGTGCCAGCAGCAACAGGGTCCTCAGTCAGCCCCAGCATTTT

v_gene: TRBV10-1
d_gene: TRBD2
j_gene: TRBJ2-1
abundance: -
CDR3aa: CASSDGRASLGNEQFF
CDR3nt: TGCGCCAGCAGTGACGGGAGGGCCAGCTTGGGGAATGAGCAGTTCTTC

v_gene: TRBV7-6
d_gene: -
j_gene: TRBJ1-1
abundance: many
CDR3aa: CASSSQRDTEAFF
CDR3nt: TGTGCCAGCAGCTCACAGCGGGACACTGAAGCTTTCTTT

v_gene: TRBV19
d_gene: -
j_gene: TRBJ1-4
abundance: -
CDR3aa: CASSIVARTHEKLFF
CDR3nt: TGTGCCAGTAGTATAGTGGCACGTACCCATGAAAAACTGTTTTTT

v_gene: TRBV7-8
d_gene: -
j_gene: TRBJ2-1
abundance: -
CDR3aa: CASSLVFYHLNEQFF
CDR3nt: TGTGCCAGCAGCTTAGTTTTCTACCACCTAAATGAGCAGTTCTTC

v_gene: TRBV2
d_gene: -
j_gene: TRBJ1-1
abundance: -
CDR3aa: CASSGYTEAFF
CDR3nt: TGTGCCAGCAGTGGCTACACTGAAGCTTTCTTT

v_gene: TRBV28
d_gene: TRBD1
j_gene: TRBJ2-7
abundance: few
CDR3aa: CASSPTGGSYEQYF
CDR3nt: TGTGCCAGCAGTCCGACAGGGGGCTCCTACGAGCAGTACTTC

v_gene: TRBV6-5
d_gene: TRBD1
j_gene: TRBJ1-5
abundance: many
CDR3aa: CASRGTGSTQPQHF
CDR3nt: TGTGCCAGCAGAGGGACAGGGTCCACTCAGCCCCAGCATTTT

v_gene: TRBV15
d_gene: -
j_gene: TRBJ1-4
abundance: -
CDR3aa: CATSRVRGQGSEKLFF
CDR3nt: TGTGCCACCAGCAGGGTGAGGGGCCAGGGGAGTGAAAAACTGTTTTTT

v_gene: TRBV5-1
d_gene: TRBD1
j_gene: TRBJ2-3
abundance: -
CDR3aa: CASSYGQGFTDTQYF
CDR3nt: TGCGCCAGCAGCTATGGACAGGGGTTCACAGATACGCAGTATTTT

v_gene: TRBV30
d_gene: -
j_gene: TRBJ2-5
abundance: -
CDR3aa: CAWREETQYF
CDR3nt: TGTGCCTGGAGGGAAGAGACCCAGTACTTC

v_gene: TRBV5-1
d_gene: TRBD1
j_gene: TRBJ2-5
abundance: -
CDR3aa: CASSNTGEETQYF
CDR3nt: TGCGCCAGCAGCAATACAGGGGAAGAGACCCAGTACTTC

v_gene: TRBV15
d_gene: TRBD2
j_gene: TRBJ2-7
abundance: -
CDR3aa: CATSTLFGGNEQYF
CDR3nt: TGTGCCACCAGCACCCTATTCGGGGGGAACGAGCAGTACTTC

v_gene: TRBV6-5
d_gene: -
j_gene: TRBJ1-3
abundance: -
CDR3aa: CASMLGSSSGNTIYF
CDR3nt: TGTGCCAGCATGTTAGGCTCAAGCTCTGGAAACACCATATATTTT

v_gene: TRBV2
d_gene: -
j_gene: TRBJ2-1
abundance: -
CDR3aa: CASSGGLLRVNEQFF
CDR3nt: TGTGCCAGCAGTGGTGGGCTACTCAGGGTCAATGAGCAGTTCTTC

v_gene: TRBV5-6
d_gene: TRBD2
j_gene: TRBJ2-1
abundance: -
CDR3aa: CASSLDSGRIYNEQFF
CDR3nt: TGTGCCAGCAGCTTGGATAGCGGGAGGATTTACAATGAGCAGTTCTTC

v_gene: TRBV5-1
d_gene: -
j_gene: TRBJ2-1
abundance: many
CDR3aa: CASSLDAISYNEQFF
CDR3nt: TGCGCCAGCAGCTTGGATGCTATCTCCTACAATGAGCAGTTCTTC

v_gene: TRBV9
d_gene: -
j_gene: TRBJ2-5
abundance: -
CDR3aa: CASSVLGRETQYF
CDR3nt: TGTGCCAGCAGCGTACTCGGCCGAGAGACCCAGTACTTC

v_gene: TRBV7-2
d_gene: TRBD1
j_gene: TRBJ2-7
abundance: once
CDR3aa: CASSLRRGSSYEQYF
CDR3nt: TGTGCCAGCAGCTTACGCAGGGGGAGCTCCTACGAGCAGTACTTC

v_gene: TRBV4-1
d_gene: -
j_gene: TRBJ2-7
abundance: -
CDR3aa: CASSHSESSYEQYF
CDR3nt: TGCGCCAGCAGCCATAGCGAATCCTCCTACGAGCAGTACTTC

v_gene: TRBV19
d_gene: -
j_gene: TRBJ2-7
abundance: few
CDR3aa: CASSPPQIRGEQYF
CDR3nt: TGTGCCAGTAGTCCCCCCCAGATCCGAGGGGAGCAGTACTTC

v_gene: TRBV6-5
d_gene: TRBD2
j_gene: TRBJ2-7
abundance: -
CDR3aa: CASRRAGDSSYEQYF
CDR3nt: TGTGCCAGCAGAAGGGCGGGAGACTCGTCCTACGAGCAGTACTTC